The text below deals with one T cell receptor (beta chain). As yet, its antigen is unknown. The data are from a study of T-cell reconstitution after alpha-beta-depleted transplantation in children. Broader study findings: About two months after transplant, alpha-beta T cells reportedly came from several hundred expanded graft clones. At day 60, the high TCRbeta diversity found in some patients originated from recipient T cells and thymic progenitors that had survived.

CDR3 length equals 14 residues. The germline gives CDR1 DFQATT, CDR2 SNEGSKA (reference sequence). Unique molecular identifiers tagged the TCRbeta library. TCRdb passed the PCR reads through MiXCR, listing each CDR3 protein once. The repertoire consists of a few hundred thousand distinct CDR3 sequences, with roughly 13% occurring once and the leading ten covering about 2.2%. The sequenced sample was PBMCs, mostly from graft donor cells, obtained 360 days after TCRalphabeta/CD19-depleted stem cell transplant. This TCR came from a male patient younger than 18 who had a stem cell transplant for acute myeloid leukemia, so the T cells may come from the graft donor. The chain couples TRBV20-1 to TRBJ2-7; D not resolved. The CDR3: CSVTVATDAYEQYF. CDR3 sequence (DNA): TGCAGCGTCACGGTTGCGACCGATGCCTACGAGCAGTACTTC.